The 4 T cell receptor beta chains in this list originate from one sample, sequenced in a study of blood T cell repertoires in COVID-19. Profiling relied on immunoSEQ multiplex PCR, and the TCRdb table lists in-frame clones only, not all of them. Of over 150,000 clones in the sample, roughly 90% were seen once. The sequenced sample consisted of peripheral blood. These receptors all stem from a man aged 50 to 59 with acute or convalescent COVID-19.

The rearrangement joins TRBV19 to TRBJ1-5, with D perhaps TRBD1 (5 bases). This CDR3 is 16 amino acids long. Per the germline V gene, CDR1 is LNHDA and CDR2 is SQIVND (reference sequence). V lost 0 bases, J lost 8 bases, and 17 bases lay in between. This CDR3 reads CASSIEGQGLIEPQHF. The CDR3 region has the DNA TGTGCCAGTAGTATAGAGGGGCAGGGATTGATAGAGCCCCAGCATTTT.

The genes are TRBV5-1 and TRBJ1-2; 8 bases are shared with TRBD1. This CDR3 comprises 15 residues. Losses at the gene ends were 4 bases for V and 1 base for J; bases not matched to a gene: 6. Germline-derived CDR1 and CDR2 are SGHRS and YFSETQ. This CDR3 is CASSQTGDLNYGYTF. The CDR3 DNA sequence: TGCGCCAGCAGCCAGACAGGGGACCTTAACTATGGCTACACCTTC.

The CDR3 sequence: CASSEAWDWANEQFF. Written as DNA, the CDR3 is TGTGCCAGCAGTGAGGCGTGGGACTGGGCTAATGAGCAGTTCTTC. The chain is built from TRBV27 and TRBJ2-1, with D possibly TRBD2 on 6 matching bases. CDR1 and CDR2 (germline): MNHEY, SMNVEV (reference sequence). Trimming took 5 bases from V and 7 from J, leaving 18 bases between them. The CDR3 sequence is 15 residues long.

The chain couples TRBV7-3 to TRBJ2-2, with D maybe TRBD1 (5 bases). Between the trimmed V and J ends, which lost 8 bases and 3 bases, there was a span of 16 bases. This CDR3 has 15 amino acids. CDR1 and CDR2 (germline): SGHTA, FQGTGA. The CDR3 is CASSKSPRDTGELFF. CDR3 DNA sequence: TGTGCCAGCTCGAAATCCCCCAGGGACACCGGGGAGCTGTTTTTT.